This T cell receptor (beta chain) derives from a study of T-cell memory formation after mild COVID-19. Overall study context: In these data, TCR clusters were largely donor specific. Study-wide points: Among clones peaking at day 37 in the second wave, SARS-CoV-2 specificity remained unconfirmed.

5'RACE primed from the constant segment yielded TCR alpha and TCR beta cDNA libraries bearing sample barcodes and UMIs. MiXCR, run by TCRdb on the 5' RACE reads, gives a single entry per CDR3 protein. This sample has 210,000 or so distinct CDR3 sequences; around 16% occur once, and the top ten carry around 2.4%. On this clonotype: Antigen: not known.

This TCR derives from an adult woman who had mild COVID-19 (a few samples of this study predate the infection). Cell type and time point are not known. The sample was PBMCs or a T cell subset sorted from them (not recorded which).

Here the CDR3 DNA reads TGTGCCAGCAGCTTACAGGGACCTGGAAACACCATATATTTT. Translated, it gives CASSLQGPGNTIYF. The chain employs TRBV7-2 and TRBJ1-3; D possibly corresponds to TRBD1 (5 bases). Trimming pared 2 bases from V and 2 bases from J, leaving 7 bases between. This CDR3 has 14 residues. Per the germline V gene, CDR1 is SGHTA and CDR2 is FQGNSA.